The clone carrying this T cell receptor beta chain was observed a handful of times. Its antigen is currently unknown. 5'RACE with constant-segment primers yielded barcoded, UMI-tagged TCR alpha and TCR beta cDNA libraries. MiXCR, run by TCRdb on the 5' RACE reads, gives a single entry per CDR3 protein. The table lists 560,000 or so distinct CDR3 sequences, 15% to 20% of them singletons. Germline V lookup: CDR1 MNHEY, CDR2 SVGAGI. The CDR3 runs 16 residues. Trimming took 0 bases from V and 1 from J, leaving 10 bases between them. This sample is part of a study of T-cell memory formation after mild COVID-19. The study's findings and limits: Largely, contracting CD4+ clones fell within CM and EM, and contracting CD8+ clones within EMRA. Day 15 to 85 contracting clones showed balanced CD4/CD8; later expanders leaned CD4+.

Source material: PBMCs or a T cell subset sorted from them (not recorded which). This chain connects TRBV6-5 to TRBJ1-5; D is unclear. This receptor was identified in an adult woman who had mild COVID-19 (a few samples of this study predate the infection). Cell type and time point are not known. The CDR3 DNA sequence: TGTGCCAGCAGTTACTCGAAGTTGGACAGCAATCAGCCCCAGCATTTT. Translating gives CASSYSKLDSNQPQHF.